The present T cell receptor (beta chain) was sequenced within a study of T cell repertoires in cytomegalovirus infection. Whole-study context: Public TCR beta signatures provided an indication of both CMV infection and a matching HLA type. Findings and caveats of the study: Summed frequency of shared TCR beta families picked out CMV carriers who also had the relevant HLA. CMV-specific HLA-C-restricted TCR beta clonotypes dominated the ex vivo response.

Points on this clonotype: What it recognizes is unknown.

The germline gives CDR1 MNHEY, CDR2 SVGEGT. The V end lost 6 bases, the J end lost 5 bases, and 8 bases lay between the germline ends. This CDR3 contains 11 residues. TCRdb re-derived calls from the reads in MiXCR, one entry per CDR3 protein. The table shows 200,000 to 250,000 distinct CDR3 sequences, with about 23% occurring only once. The material sequenced was CD8+ T cells from PBMCs. The V gene is TRBV6-2 or TRBV6-3, the J gene TRBJ2-7; no clear D. The TCR comes from a human donor in good health (CMV status not recorded). Some clones in this sample may be carry-over from other donors' samples. CDR3 coding DNA: TGTGCCAGCAGCCCAATGGACGAGCAGTACTTC. Residues: CASSPMDEQYF.